This entry lists 29 T cell receptor beta chains sequenced from one sample in a study of cytomegalovirus exposure and HLA in healthy donors (dated 2017 in TCRdb). Library method: the immunoSEQ multiplex PCR assay. For the multiplex PCR, a mixture combining 60 forward primers for TCR Vbeta segments and 13 reverse primers for TCR Jbeta segments was used. TCRdb carries this immuneACCESS record with in-frame sequences only. Its versions omit some clonotypes, under half of them owing to an unresolved V gene in the studies checked, with the rest unexplained. In all, the sample holds about 150,000 clones, and over 60% of those were seen once. The top ten clonotypes cover around 2.9% of the sample. The material sequenced was PBMCs. Receptors originate from a woman in her twenties or thirties in good health and CMV-seropositive.

The rearrangement joins TRBV6-5 to TRBJ2-3, with D uncertain. V shed 0 bases and J shed 5 bases, with 15 bases lying between them. CDR1 is MNHEY and CDR2 is SVGAGI in the germline V gene. There are 16 residues in the CDR3. The CDR3 region has the DNA TGTGCCAGCAGTTACTCCTTGAGGCACGTCAAAGATACGCAGTATTTT. Its translation: CASSYSLRHVKDTQYF.

The rearrangement uses TRBV2 and TRBJ1-4, with TRBD1 matching 10 bases. This CDR3 spans 13 amino acids. Germline lookup yields CDR1 SNHLY and CDR2 FYNNEI. V lost 6 bases and J lost 8; bases outside the gene matches: 3. CDR3 residues: CASRSTGGEKLFF. The DNA of the CDR3 is TGTGCCAGCAGATCGACAGGGGGCGAAAAACTGTTTTTT.

This clone has a single count. This chain connects TRBV5-1 to TRBJ2-1, with 7 bases fitting TRBD1. The trim removed 5 bases at V and 7 bases at J, leaving 3 bases unmatched. Germline CDR1 reads SGHRS; CDR2 reads YFSETQ. CDR3 length: 12 amino acids. The CDR3 nucleotides are TGCGCCAGCAGTGAGGGGGCGAATGAGCAGTTCTTC. It encodes CASSEGANEQFF.

The chain links TRBV29-1 to TRBJ1-1; D unresolved. Germline CDR1 is SQVTM and CDR2 is ANQGSEA. Trimming cost V 0 bases and J 6 bases, with 17 bases left between them. The CDR3 is made up of 15 amino acids. The CDR3 bases are TGCAGCGTTGAAGACCACGGCCGGGGAAAGCCTGAAGCTTTCTTT. Residues: CSVEDHGRGKPEAFF.

This clone was counted once. The rearrangement uses TRBV5-1 and TRBJ2-1, with D maybe TRBD2 (6 bases). Germline V gene sequence: CDR1 SGHRS, CDR2 YFSETQ. Trimming took 4 bases from V and 0 from J, leaving 11 bases between them. This CDR3 comprises 15 residues. CDR3 in amino acids: CASSEAGNSYNEQFF. The CDR3 nucleotides are TGCGCCAGCAGCGAGGCGGGAAACTCCTACAATGAGCAGTTCTTC.

The chain joins TRBV4-2 to TRBJ2-6, with no clear D. The CDR3 is made up of 16 amino acids. V lost 0 bases to trimming and J lost 0 bases, with 6 bases between them. Germline assignment: CDR1 LGHNA and CDR2 YNFKEQ. The CDR3 loop reads CASSQDPNSGANVLTF. DNA of the CDR3: TGTGCCAGCAGCCAAGACCCCAACTCTGGGGCCAACGTCCTGACTTTC.

In this sample, this clone turned up a few times. The chain combines TRBV19 with TRBJ1-5; TRBD1 agrees at 8 bases. The CDR3 sequence is 15 residues long. V trimming: 5 bases; J trimming: 1 base; junction bases outside the gene matches: 4. Germline V lookup: CDR1 LNHDA, CDR2 SQIVND (reference sequence). The CDR3 reads CASSLDRASNQPQHF. In DNA, the CDR3 is TGTGCCAGTAGTCTGGACAGGGCCAGCAATCAGCCCCAGCATTTT.

The chain carries TRBV5-1 and TRBJ2-7; maybe TRBD1 (6 bases). This CDR3 contains 14 residues. From germline, CDR1 is SGHRS and CDR2 YFSETQ. V shed 0 bases and J shed 4 bases, with 11 bases lying between them. The CDR3 nucleotides are TGCGCCAGCAGCTTGGCAGGGCAGGGGTACGAGCAGTACTTC. Its translation is CASSLAGQGYEQYF.

The gene calls are TRBV5-1 and TRBJ1-1; D may be TRBD1 (6 bases). V lost 0 bases to trimming and J lost 7 bases, with 13 bases between them. The germline V gene has CDR1 SGHRS and CDR2 YFSETQ. The CDR3 runs 14 residues. For the CDR3, the DNA is TGCGCCAGCAGCTTGGGACAGGCCCAAAGTGAAGCTTTCTTT. Encoded protein: CASSLGQAQSEAFF.

The chain is built from TRBV6-5 and TRBJ2-3; no clear D gene. The CDR3 is 12 residues long. CDR1 MNHEY and CDR2 SVGAGI come from the germline V gene. Trimming took 4 bases from V and 2 from J, leaving 4 bases between them. The CDR3 loop is CASSSHTDTQYF. CDR3 in DNA: TGTGCCAGCAGTTCCCACACAGATACGCAGTATTTT.

This clone was counted a few times. The chain uses TRBV5-1 and TRBJ2-1, with 8 nucleotides matching TRBD2. This CDR3 spans 17 amino acids. In germline, CDR1 is SGHRS, CDR2 YFSETQ. The junction had 13 bases not matched to a gene; V was cut back by 1 base and J by 7 bases. CDR3 sequence reads: CASSLSRAGGGINEQFF. Written as DNA, the CDR3 is TGCGCCAGCAGCTTGTCACGGGCGGGAGGTGGTATAAATGAGCAGTTCTTC.

There are a few counts of this clone. The rearrangement joins TRBV6-1 to TRBJ1-2; D might be TRBD1 (5 bases). Germline V lookup: CDR1 MNHNS, CDR2 SASEGT. The length of the CDR3 is 14 residues. V was cut by 4 bases and J by 6 bases, with 15 bases left in between. CDR3 nucleotides: TGTGCCAGCAGTGTGGGGGTGACTAGAAATGGCTACACCTTC. Translated: CASSVGVTRNGYTF.

V gene TRBV30 combines with J gene TRBJ2-7; perhaps TRBD2 as D (6 bases). The CDR3 is made up of 11 amino acids. The germline CDR1 and CDR2 sequences are GTSNPN and SVGIG (reference sequence). With 5 bases removed from V and 2 bases from J, the gap between germline ends came to 7 bases. DNA of the CDR3: TGTGCCTGGGGAGGGGCCTACGAGCAGTACTTC. It codes for CAWGGAYEQYF. Supplemented by reference TRBV30 and TRBJ2-7, the full variable domain reads SQTIHQWPATLVQPVGSPLSLECTVEGTSNPNLYWYRQAAGRGLQLLFYSVGIGQISSEVPQNLSASRPQDRQFILSSKKLLLSDSGFYLCAWGGAYEQYFGPGTRLTVT.

The V and J genes are TRBV18 and TRBJ1-1; 8 bases match TRBD1. This CDR3 spans 15 amino acids. The ends lost 2 bases at V and 1 base at J; junction bases unmatched: 3. Germline lookup yields CDR1 KGHSH and CDR2 LQKENI. In DNA, the CDR3 is TGTGCCAGCTCACCAACCGGGACAGGGAACACTGAAGCTTTCTTT. Its protein product is CASSPTGTGNTEAFF.

V usage is TRBV7-9 and J usage is TRBJ2-7; D possibly corresponds to TRBD1 (6 bases). The V and J ends lost 5 bases and 5 bases respectively, with 19 bases between them. CDR1 is SEHNR and CDR2 is FQNEAQ in the germline V gene (reference sequence). The CDR3 consists of 15 residues. The CDR3 loop is CASSHPVGALNEQYF. The CDR3 DNA follows: TGTGCCAGCAGCCACCCTGTGGGGGCGCTGAACGAGCAGTACTTC.

The chain uses TRBV19 and TRBJ2-3; 7 bases are shared with TRBD1. J lost 2 bases, V lost 4 bases, and 21 bases had no gene match. The CDR3 has 20 residues. CDR1 is LNHDA, CDR2 SQIVND, per germline (reference sequence). The CDR3 nucleotides read TGTGCCAGTAGTACCACTACAGGGGAAAGGGGTTTGGCAGACACAGATACGCAGTATTTT. Encoded protein: CASSTTTGERGLADTDTQYF.

This chain links TRBV30 with TRBJ1-1, with TRBD1 as a possible D gene (5 bases). Deletions cut 3 bases from V and 6 bases from J, with 20 bases between. Germline lookup yields CDR1 GTSNPN and CDR2 SVGIG (reference sequence). The CDR3 is 15 residues long. Written as DNA, the CDR3 is TGTGCCTGGAGAATTCTCCCGGCAGCGGGGGCTGAAGCTTTCTTT. Amino acid sequence: CAWRILPAAGAEAFF.

The V call is TRBV25-1, the J call TRBJ2-3; maybe TRBD2 (6 bases). This CDR3 contains 13 residues. V gave up 4 bases and J gave up 3 bases, with 8 bases separating them. Germline V gene data show CDR1 as MGHDK and CDR2 as SYGVNS. CDR3 residues: CASSVLATDTQYF. DNA of the CDR3: TGTGCCAGCAGTGTACTAGCTACAGATACGCAGTATTTT.

A single count supports this clone. V is TRBV11-1 and J is TRBJ1-2; 9 nucleotides agree with TRBD1. J gave up 5 bases and V 4 bases, and 2 bases lay outside the gene matches. The CDR3 sequence is 13 residues long. Germline-derived CDR1 and CDR2 are SGHAT and FQDESV (reference sequence). In DNA, the CDR3 is TGTGCCAGCAGCTGGGACAGGGAATATGGCTACACCTTC. This codes for CASSWDREYGYTF. The full variable domain, with the rest looked up from reference TRBV11-1 and TRBJ1-2, is EAEVAQSPRYKITEKSQAVAFWCDPISGHATLYWYRQILGQGPELLVQFQDESVVDDSQLPKDRFSAERLKGVDSTLKIQPAELGDSAMYLCASSWDREYGYTFGSGTRLTVV.

V usage is TRBV5-4 and J usage is TRBJ1-6; possible D gene TRBD1, 5 bases. V was clipped by 3 bases and J by 10 bases, with 20 bases between them. The CDR3 totals 16 residues. Germline V gene lookup returns CDR1 SGHNT and CDR2 YYREEE (reference sequence). The CDR3 reads CASSSLRGSDYSPLHF. CDR3 coding DNA: TGTGCCAGCAGCTCACTACGGGGGTCTGATTACTCACCCCTCCACTTT.

On this clone: One end of the junction varies from germline; a read error may be responsible. The gene calls are TRBV2 and TRBJ2-7; 8 bases map to TRBD1. The length of the CDR3 is 12 residues. Germline assignment: CDR1 SNHLY and CDR2 FYNNEI. The CDR3 sequence: CASRRAGGLLAF. The DNA for the CDR3 is TGTGCCAGCAGACGAGCAGGGGGCCTCCTCGCCTTC.

J is TRBJ2-3 and V is TRBV19; 12 nucleotides line up with TRBD2. V shed 5 bases and J 5 bases; nucleotides not matched to a gene: 2. Per the germline V gene, CDR1 is LNHDA and CDR2 is SQIVND (reference sequence). The CDR3 is made up of 14 amino acids. In DNA, the CDR3 is TGTGCCAGTAGTCCTAGCGGGAGGGAAGATACGCAGTATTTT. Amino acid sequence: CASSPSGREDTQYF.

The V gene is TRBV5-4, the J gene TRBJ2-7, with D hard to call. CDR3 length: 14 amino acids. The ends were cut back, 3 bases at V and 0 bases at J, with 10 bases in the middle. CDR1 is SGHNT and CDR2 is YYREEE in the germline V gene (reference sequence). The CDR3: CASSSYSNSYEQYF. The CDR3, as DNA: TGTGCCAGCAGCTCCTACTCAAACTCCTACGAGCAGTACTTC.

The chain joins TRBV2 to TRBJ1-5; D not certain. The CDR3 loop spans 13 amino acids. Germline values: CDR1 SNHLY, CDR2 FYNNEI. Trimming stripped 3 bases from V and 0 bases from J, with 3 bases between. The CDR3 sequence is CASSDNSNQPQHF. The CDR3 coding sequence is TGTGCCAGCAGTGATAATAGCAATCAGCCCCAGCATTTT.

The V and J genes are TRBV30 and TRBJ1-1; unclear D gene. Germline CDR1 is GTSNPN and CDR2 is SVGIG (reference sequence). The CDR3 length is 12 residues. The CDR3 nucleotides read TGTGTCTTGATGTACAGGAACACTGAAGCTTTCTTT. It yields the protein CVLMYRNTEAFF.

The chain joins TRBV9 to TRBJ1-2, with 7 nucleotides matching TRBD1. Per germline, CDR1 SGDLS and CDR2 YYNGEE. The trim removed 5 bases at V and 6 bases at J, leaving 7 bases unmatched. The CDR3 consists of 13 residues. The CDR3 is CASSGPDRDGYTF. Written as DNA, the CDR3 is TGTGCCAGCAGTGGACCCGACAGGGATGGCTACACCTTC.

This clone was detected once. The chain combines TRBV2 with TRBJ2-3; tentatively, D is TRBD1 (6 bases). The V and J ends lost 5 bases and 0 bases respectively, with 12 bases between them. The CDR3 sequence is 15 residues long. Looked up from germline, CDR1 is SNHLY and CDR2 is FYNNEI. CDR3 sequence (DNA): TGTGCCAGCAGTTTTGACAGGTATAGCACAGATACGCAGTATTTT. The encoded protein is CASSFDRYSTDTQYF.

The chain couples TRBV7-2 to TRBJ2-1; 8 nucleotides line up with TRBD1. CDR3 size: 15 residues. In germline, CDR1 is SGHTA, CDR2 FQGNSA. V shed 5 bases, J shed 7 bases, and the junction held 10 bases outside the gene matches. The CDR3 loop reads CASSPRPNRGNEQFF. The CDR3 bases are TGTGCCAGCAGCCCACGCCCGAACAGGGGGAATGAGCAGTTCTTC.

This clone was detected a few times. This chain connects TRBV5-1 to TRBJ2-1; the D is unclear. V was shortened by 2 bases and J by 8 bases, with 5 bases between the two germline ends. The CDR3 contains 11 residues. Germline CDR1 is SGHRS and CDR2 is YFSETQ. CDR3 DNA sequence: TGCGCCAGCAGCTTTTCTGATGAGCAGTTCTTC. This codes for CASSFSDEQFF.